This T cell receptor (beta chain) appears in the sequencing data of a study of T cells in Graves' hyperthyroidism and ophthalmopathy. Points from the study as a whole: In the blood, most expanded thyroid clonotypes above 0.001 appeared as well.

This clonotype was observed at least ten times. Its antigen is unidentified. RNA transcripts provided the source from which TCR beta CDR3 regions were amplified. The HTBI primer set drove a first-round RT-PCR of the TCR CDR3. TCRdb recomputed calls from the multiplex PCR reads with MiXCR, one row per CDR3 protein. Here the sample spans approximately 400,000 distinct CDR3 sequences, about 15% being singletons. V dropped 5 bases and J dropped 7 bases, with 17 bases sitting between them. The CDR3 extends over 14 amino acids. Germline values: CDR1 SGHTA, CDR2 FQGTGA. The PBMCs were sourced from fresh peripheral blood (less than 11 ml).

Sample: blood. This receptor was taken from a woman in her fifties or sixties with Graves' hyperthyroidism. The gene calls are TRBV7-3 and TRBJ1-1; D is uncertain. CDR3 residues: CASSLAAYDGEAFF. Written as DNA, the CDR3 is TGTGCCAGCAGCCTGGCCGCGTATGACGGTGAAGCTTTCTTT.